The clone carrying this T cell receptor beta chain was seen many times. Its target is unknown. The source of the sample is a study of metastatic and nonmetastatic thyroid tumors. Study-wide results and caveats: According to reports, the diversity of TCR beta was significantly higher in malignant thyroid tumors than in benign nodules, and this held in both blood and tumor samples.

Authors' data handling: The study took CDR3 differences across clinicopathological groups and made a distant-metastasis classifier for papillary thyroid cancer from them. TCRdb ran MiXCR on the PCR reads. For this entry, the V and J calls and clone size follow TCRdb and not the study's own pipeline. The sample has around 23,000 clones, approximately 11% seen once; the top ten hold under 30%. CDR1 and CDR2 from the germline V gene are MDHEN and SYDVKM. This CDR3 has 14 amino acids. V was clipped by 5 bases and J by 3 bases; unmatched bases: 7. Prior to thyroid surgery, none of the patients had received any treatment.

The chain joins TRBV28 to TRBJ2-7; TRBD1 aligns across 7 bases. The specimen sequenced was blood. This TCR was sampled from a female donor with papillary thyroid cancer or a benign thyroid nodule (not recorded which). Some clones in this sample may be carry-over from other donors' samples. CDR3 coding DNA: TGTGCCAGCAGTCCCCCGGGACAGTACTACGAGCAGTACTTC. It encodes CASSPPGQYYEQYF.